This record covers a single TCR beta chain. Its antigen remains unknown. This record belongs to a study of cytomegalovirus exposure and HLA in healthy donors. Whole-study findings and limits: Common viral pathogens (according to a later analysis) appeared linked to several of the most significant clusters.

Germline trimming cut 2 bases from V and 2 bases from J; bases unmatched to any gene: 1. The germline V gene encodes CDR1 SGDLS and CDR2 YYNGEE. CDR3 length: 14 residues. Amplification used 60 Vbeta primers and 13 Jbeta primers. Assay: immunoSEQ multiplex PCR; the TCRdb copy retains only in-frame clones and omits some. The repertoire holds some 110,000 clones, with approximately 81% as singletons. The specimen was PBMCs. The receptor was isolated from a man aged 25-45 years in good health and CMV-seronegative. V is TRBV9 and J is TRBJ2-7; 10 nucleotides agree with TRBD1. The CDR3 sequence is CASSVTGGAYEQYF. The CDR3 coding sequence is TGTGCCAGCAGCGTGACAGGGGGCGCCTACGAGCAGTACTTC.